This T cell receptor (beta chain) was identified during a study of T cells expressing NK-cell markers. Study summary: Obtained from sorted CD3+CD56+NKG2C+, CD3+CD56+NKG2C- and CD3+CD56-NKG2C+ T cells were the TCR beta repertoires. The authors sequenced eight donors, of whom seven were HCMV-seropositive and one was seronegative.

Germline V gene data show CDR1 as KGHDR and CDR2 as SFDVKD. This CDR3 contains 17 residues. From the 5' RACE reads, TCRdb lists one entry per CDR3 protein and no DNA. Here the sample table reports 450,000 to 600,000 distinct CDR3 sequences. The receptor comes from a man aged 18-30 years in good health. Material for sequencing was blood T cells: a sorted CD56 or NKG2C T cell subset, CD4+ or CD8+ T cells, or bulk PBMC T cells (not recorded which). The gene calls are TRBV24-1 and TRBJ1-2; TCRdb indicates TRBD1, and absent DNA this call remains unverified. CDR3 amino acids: CATSDWDRGKGDGGYTF.